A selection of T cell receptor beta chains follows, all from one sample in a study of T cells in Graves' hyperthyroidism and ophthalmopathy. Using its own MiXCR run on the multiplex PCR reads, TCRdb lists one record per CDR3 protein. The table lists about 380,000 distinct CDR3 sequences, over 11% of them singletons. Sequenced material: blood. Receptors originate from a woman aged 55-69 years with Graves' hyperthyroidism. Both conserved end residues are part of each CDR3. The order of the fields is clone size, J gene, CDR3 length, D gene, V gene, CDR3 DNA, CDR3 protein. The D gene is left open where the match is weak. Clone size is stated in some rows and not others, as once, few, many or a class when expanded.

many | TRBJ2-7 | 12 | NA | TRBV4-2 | TGTGCCAGCAGCGGGAGTTCCTACGAGCAGTACTTC | CASSGSSYEQYF
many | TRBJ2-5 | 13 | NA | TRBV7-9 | TGTGCCAGCGCCCCGGGGGAGGTTGAGACCCAGTACTTC | CASAPGEVETQYF
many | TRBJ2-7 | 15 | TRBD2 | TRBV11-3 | TGTGCCAGCAGCCCGGGGGGGGGAAGAGCCTACGAGCAGTACTTC | CASSPGGGRAYEQYF
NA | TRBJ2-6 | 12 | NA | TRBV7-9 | TGTGCCAGCAGCTTAGTATCCAACGTCCTGACTTTC | CASSLVSNVLTF
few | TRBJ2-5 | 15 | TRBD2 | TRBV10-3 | TGTGCCATCAGTGAGGCTAGCGGGATGAAAGAGACCCAGTACTTC | CAISEASGMKETQYF
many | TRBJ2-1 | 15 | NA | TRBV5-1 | TGCGCCAGCAGCTTGTTCGGTTTCCCCTACAATGAGCAGTTCTTC | CASSLFGFPYNEQFF
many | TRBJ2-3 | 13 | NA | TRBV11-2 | TGTGCCAGCAGCCAGAGCATAGGAGATACGCAGTATTTT | CASSQSIGDTQYF
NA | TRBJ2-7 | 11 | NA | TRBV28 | TGTGCCAGCAGTTCCCCCCTAGGGCAGTACTTC | CASSSPLGQYF
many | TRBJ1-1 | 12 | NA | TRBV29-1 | TGCAGCGTTGTACGGCCCAACACTGAAGCTTTCTTT | CSVVRPNTEAFF
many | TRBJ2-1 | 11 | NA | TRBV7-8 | TGTGCCAGCAGCTTTAGCGTGCAGCAGTTCTTC | CASSFSVQQFF
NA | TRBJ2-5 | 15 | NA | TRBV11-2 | TGTGCCAGCAGCCCCTGGGGAGACTACCAAGAGACCCAGTACTTC | CASSPWGDYQETQYF
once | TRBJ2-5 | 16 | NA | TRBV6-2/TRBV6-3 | TGTGCCAGCACCCGACCATATAGCACTGGTCTGGAGACCCAGTACTTC | CASTRPYSTGLETQYF
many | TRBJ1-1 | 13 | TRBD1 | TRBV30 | TGTGCCTGGGAAGGACAGGGAGGTACTGAAGCTTTCTTT | CAWEGQGGTEAFF
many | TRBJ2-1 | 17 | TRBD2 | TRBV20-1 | TGCAGTGCTAGCCCCCTCGGGAGGGGAAACTCCTACAATGAGCAGTTCTTC | CSASPLGRGNSYNEQFF
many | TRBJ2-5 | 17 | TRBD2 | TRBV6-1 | TGTGCCAGCAGTTCGCCCGTGACTAGCGGGGCTCTCGGGACCCAGTACTTC | CASSSPVTSGALGTQYF
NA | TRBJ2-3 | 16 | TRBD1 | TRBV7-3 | TGTGCCAGCAGCGCGGGACAGGGGATGAGCACAGATACGCAGTATTTT | CASSAGQGMSTDTQYF
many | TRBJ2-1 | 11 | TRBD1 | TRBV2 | TGTGCCAGCAGTGCACAGGGGAAGCAGTTCTTC | CASSAQGKQFF
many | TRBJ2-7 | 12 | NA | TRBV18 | TGTGCCAGCTCACCAACGAGTGACGAGCAGTACTTC | CASSPTSDEQYF
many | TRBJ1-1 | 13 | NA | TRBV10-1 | TGCGCCAGCAGACAGGGAATGAACACTGAAGCTTTCTTT | CASRQGMNTEAFF
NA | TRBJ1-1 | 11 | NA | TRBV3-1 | TGTGCCAGCAGCGCGGGGGATGAAGCTTTCTTT | CASSAGDEAFF
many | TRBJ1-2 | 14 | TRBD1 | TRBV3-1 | TGTGCCAGCAGCCAGGCGACAGGGAGCTATGGCTACACCTTC | CASSQATGSYGYTF
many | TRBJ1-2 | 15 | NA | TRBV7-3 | TGTGCCAGCAGCTTAACACAGGATAGCAACTATGGCTACACCTTC | CASSLTQDSNYGYTF
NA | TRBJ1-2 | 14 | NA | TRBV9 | TGTGCCAGCAGCGTAGCCCCTAACGAGTATGGCTACACCTTC | CASSVAPNEYGYTF
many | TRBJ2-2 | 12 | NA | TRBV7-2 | TGTGCCAGCAGCCCCTTCACCGGGGAGCTGTTTTTT | CASSPFTGELFF
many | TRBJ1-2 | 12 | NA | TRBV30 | TGTGCCTGGGCAGACAATTTCTATGGCTACACCTTC | CAWADNFYGYTF
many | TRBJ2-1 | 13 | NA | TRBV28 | TGTGCCAGCAGTATGTGGGAGTCGAATGAGCAGTTCTTC | CASSMWESNEQFF
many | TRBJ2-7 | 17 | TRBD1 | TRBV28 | TGTGCCAGCAGGGGTCTGGCAGGGGGCGTCCTTGGCAACGAGCAGTACTTC | CASRGLAGGVLGNEQYF
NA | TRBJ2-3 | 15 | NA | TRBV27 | TGTGCCAGCAGTCTAGGAGTGGATTTCACAGATACGCAGTATTTT | CASSLGVDFTDTQYF
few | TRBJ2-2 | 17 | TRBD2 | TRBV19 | TGTGCCAGTAGAACTACTGGACTAGCGGAGAACACCGGGGAGCTGTTTTTT | CASRTTGLAENTGELFF
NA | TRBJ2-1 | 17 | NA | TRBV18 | TGTGCCAGCTCACCATTTGTAGGGCAGATATCCTACAATGAGCAGTTCTTC | CASSPFVGQISYNEQFF
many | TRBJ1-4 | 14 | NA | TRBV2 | TGTGCCAGCAGACAAACGCCGTATAATGAAAAACTGTTTTTT | CASRQTPYNEKLFF
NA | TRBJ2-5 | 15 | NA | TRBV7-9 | TGTGCCAGCAGCTTATCTACCGGGACCCGGGAGACCCAGTACTTC | CASSLSTGTRETQYF
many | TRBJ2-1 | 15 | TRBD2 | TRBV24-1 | TGTGCCACCAGTGACGGGACTAGCGGGAGCTATGAGCAGTTCTTC | CATSDGTSGSYEQFF
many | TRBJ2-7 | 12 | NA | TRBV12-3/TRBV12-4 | TGTGCCAGCAGTTTAGCTGGGAGCGAGCAGTACTTC | CASSLAGSEQYF
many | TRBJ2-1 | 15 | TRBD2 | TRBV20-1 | TGCAGTGCTAGATTCGGGCTAGCGGGTAGCACTGAGCAGTTCTTC | CSARFGLAGSTEQFF
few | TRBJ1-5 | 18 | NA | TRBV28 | TGTGCCAGCAGTTTATTGGGGGGTGGGGCAGATAGCAATCAGCCCCAGCATTTT | CASSLLGGGADSNQPQHF
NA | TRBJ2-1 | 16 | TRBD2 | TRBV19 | TGTGCCAGTAGTATTTACGGGACTAGCGGGAGTAATGAGCAGTTCTTC | CASSIYGTSGSNEQFF
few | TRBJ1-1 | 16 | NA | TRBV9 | TGTGCCAGCAGCCCTCGAGGGGGAATCATGAACACTGAAGCTTTCTTT | CASSPRGGIMNTEAFF
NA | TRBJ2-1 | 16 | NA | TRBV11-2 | TGTGCCAGCAGCACCGGGACGGGGGCCTCTTTCAATGAGCAGTTCTTC | CASSTGTGASFNEQFF
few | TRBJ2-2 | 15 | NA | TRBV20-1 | TGCAGTGCTAGACCCTCGGGGGTAAACACCGGGGAGCTGTTTTTT | CSARPSGVNTGELFF
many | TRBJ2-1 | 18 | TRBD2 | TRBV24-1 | TGTGCCACCAGTGATACCATGGGCTCTAGCGGGTCCAACAATGAGCAGTTCTTC | CATSDTMGSSGSNNEQFF